This is a list of T cell receptor beta chains from one sample in a study of CD8+CD57+ T cells in acquired aplastic anemia. TCRdb used MiXCR to reprocess the reads, holding one entry per CDR3 protein. The data show some 200,000 distinct CDR3 sequences, approximately 65% seen once. The sequenced material came from sorted CD4+, CD8+, or CD8+CD57+ T cells (not recorded which) from PBMCs. Receptors originate from a human donor with aplastic anemia. Both conserved end residues are part of each CDR3. D genes are given only for firm matches. Clone size is stated in some rows and not others, as once, few, many or a class when expanded.

J gene	V gene	D gene	clone size	CDR3 protein	CDR3 DNA
TRBJ2-5	TRBV7-6	TRBD2	.	CAISELAGEEAQYF	TGTGCCATCAGCGAATTAGCGGGGGAAGAGGCCCAGTACTTC
TRBJ2-2	TRBV7-9	.	.	CAGSPPSGRGELFF	TGTGCCGGCAGCCCACCCTCAGGGAGAGGGGAGCTGTTTTTT
TRBJ2-5	TRBV29-1	TRBD2	.	CSARLAGGLETQYF	TGCAGCGCCCGACTAGCGGGGGGGCTTGAGACCCAGTACTTC
TRBJ1-1	TRBV20-1	.	.	CSARRQVNTEAFF	TGCAGTGCTAGAAGGCAGGTGAACACTGAAGCTTTCTTT
TRBJ2-5	TRBV15	.	large	CATSTGTWTEQETQYF	TGTGCCACCAGCACGGGCACATGGACAGAGCAAGAGACCCAGTACTTC
TRBJ2-3	TRBV7-9	.	once	CASTRVHFGVSTDTQYF	TGTGCCAGCACCCGAGTCCACTTCGGGGTTAGCACAGATACGCAGTATTTT
TRBJ2-1	TRBV7-9	TRBD2	.	CASIWSGSSYNEQFF	TGTGCCAGCATCTGGAGCGGGAGCTCCTACAATGAGCAGTTCTTC
TRBJ2-1	TRBV2	.	few	CASSDRGEQFF	TGTGCCAGCAGTGATAGGGGTGAGCAGTTCTTC
TRBJ2-1	TRBV7-9	TRBD2	few	CASSSAGTSGGYNEQFF	TGTGCCAGCAGCTCCGCCGGGACTAGCGGGGGTTACAATGAGCAGTTCTTC
TRBJ2-7	TRBV20-1	.	.	CSAIRDHSYEQYF	TGCAGTGCCATCCGGGACCACTCCTACGAGCAGTACTTC
TRBJ1-2	TRBV11-3	.	.	CASSLRHREGLYGYTF	TGTGCCAGCAGCTTACGTCACAGGGAGGGCCTCTATGGCTACACCTTC
TRBJ2-3	TRBV9	.	.	CASSAGIDTQYF	TGTGCCAGCAGCGCAGGGATAGATACGCAGTATTTT
TRBJ2-7	TRBV24-1	TRBD1	.	CATSDRTGGAGEQYF	TGTGCCACCAGTGATAGGACAGGGGGCGCGGGGGAGCAGTACTTC
TRBJ1-5	TRBV25-1	.	.	CASSEREIVNQPQHF	TGTGCCAGCAGTGAAAGGGAGATCGTCAATCAGCCCCAGCATTTT
TRBJ1-5	TRBV2	.	.	CASTTQIGVNQPQHF	TGTGCCAGCACAACCCAAATAGGGGTTAATCAGCCCCAGCATTTT
TRBJ2-7	TRBV24-1	.	.	CATSDRRDPSGVQQYF	TGTGCCACCAGTGACCGCCGGGACCCCTCGGGTGTGCAGCAGTACTTC
TRBJ1-5	TRBV2	.	.	CASTDTSLNQPQHF	TGTGCCAGCACAGATACAAGCCTCAATCAGCCCCAGCATTTT
TRBJ1-2	TRBV24-1	.	.	CATSDFDSHGYTF	TGTGCCACCAGTGACTTTGACAGTCATGGCTACACCTTC
TRBJ1-1	TRBV7-9	.	.	CASSEGGSETEAFF	TGTGCCAGCAGCGAGGGAGGAAGTGAGACTGAAGCTTTCTTT
TRBJ2-7	TRBV6-5	TRBD2	.	CASRHSGLAPDEQYF	TGTGCCAGCAGGCATAGCGGACTAGCGCCCGACGAGCAGTACTTC
TRBJ2-1	TRBV19	.	.	CASRRGGWHEQFF	TGTGCCAGTAGAAGAGGGGGTTGGCATGAGCAGTTCTTC
TRBJ2-3	TRBV29-1	TRBD2	few	CSVVPAGATTDTQYF	TGCAGCGTTGTACCAGCGGGGGCCACCACAGATACGCAGTATTTT
TRBJ2-7	TRBV7-2	TRBD1	.	CASSRGQGISYEQYF	TGTGCCAGTAGCCGAGGACAGGGGATTTCGTACGAGCAGTACTTC
TRBJ2-7	TRBV2	TRBD1	.	CASSEGGTATYRF	TGTGCCAGCAGTGAAGGGGGGACAGCCACTTATCGCTTC
TRBJ1-2	TRBV2	.	.	CASSDRTRGVYGYTF	TGTGCCAGCAGCGATAGGACCCGGGGAGTCTATGGCTACACCTTC
TRBJ2-2	TRBV10-3	.	.	CAIKLAANTGELFF	TGTGCCATCAAATTAGCGGCGAACACCGGGGAGCTGTTTTTT
TRBJ2-7	TRBV10-3	.	many	CAISETVFEQYF	TGTGCCATCAGTGAGACAGTATTTGAGCAGTACTTC
TRBJ2-1	TRBV2	TRBD1	.	CASRDRGVSSTYEQFF	TGTGCCAGCCGGGACAGAGGGGTATCATCCACCTACGAGCAGTTCTTC